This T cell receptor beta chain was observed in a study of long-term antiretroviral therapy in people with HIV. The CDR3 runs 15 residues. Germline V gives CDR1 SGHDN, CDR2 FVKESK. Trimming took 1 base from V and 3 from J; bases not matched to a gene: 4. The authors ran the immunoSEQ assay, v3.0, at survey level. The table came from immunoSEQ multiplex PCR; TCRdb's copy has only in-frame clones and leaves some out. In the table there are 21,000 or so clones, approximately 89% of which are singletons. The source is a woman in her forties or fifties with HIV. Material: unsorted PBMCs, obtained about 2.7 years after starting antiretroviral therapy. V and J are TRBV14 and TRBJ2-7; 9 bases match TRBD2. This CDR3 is CASSQGLAVYYEQYF. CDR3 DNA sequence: TGTGCCAGCAGCCAAGGACTAGCGGTCTACTACGAGCAGTACTTC.